This T cell receptor beta chain was captured in a study of cytomegalovirus exposure and HLA in healthy donors. A note on this clone: As yet, its antigen is unknown.

Points from the study as a whole: Several top significant clusters appeared, in a later analysis, to be linked to common viral pathogens. High specificity and sensitivity for cytomegalovirus status were reported for the classifier.

Healthy people donating bone marrow made up the donors. In the PCR, 60 Vbeta and 13 Jbeta primers were used. Sequenced by immunoSEQ multiplex PCR; TCRdb stores in-frame clones only, minus some. The sample shows approximately 120,000 clones, less than 70% of them seen only once. CDR1 GTSNPN and CDR2 SVGIG come from the germline V gene (reference sequence). This CDR3 spans 13 amino acids. Trimming removed 5 bases at V and 4 bases at J, with 14 bases between. The specimen sequenced was PBMCs. The chain carries TRBV30 and TRBJ1-1; D possibly corresponds to TRBD1 (6 bases). The clonotype was recovered from a woman aged 65 to 85 in good health and CMV-seropositive. The CDR3 is CAWALDRFTEAFF. The CDR3 DNA sequence: TGTGCCTGGGCATTAGACAGGTTCACTGAAGCTTTCTTT.